This TCR beta chain was recorded in a study of vaccination and CD4 T cells after COVID-19. At the level of the study: PCR on nasal swabs identified SARS-CoV-2 in convalescent patients, of whom nine were mild and one severe. Overlapping SARS-CoV-2, HCoV-NL63, HCoV-OC43 and HCoV-229E spike peptides stimulated the cells.

Treatment: roughly ten-day PBMC culture with coronavirus spike peptide pools or control peptides (ViraFEST assay). With around 9.4 ug/ml peptide pools and 9.5 to 10 IU/ml IL-2, PBMCs were cultured at approximately 2 million per well. Cultured CD4+ T-cell DNA underwent Oncomine TCR Beta short-read sequencing. Each CDR3 protein is one row after TCRdb ran MiXCR on the PCR reads. The sample has tens of thousands of distinct CDR3 sequences; approximately 50% are singletons. Germline CDR1 reads DFQATT; CDR2 reads SNEGSKA (reference sequence). Between the trimmed V and J ends, which lost 3 bases and 1 base, there was a span of 15 bases. The CDR3 consists of 15 residues. As regards this clonotype: Antigen specificity is unknown.

Specimen: CD4+ T cells from blood, cultured in vitro. The sequence was collected from a human donor who had recovered from COVID-19. The chain carries TRBV20-1 and TRBJ1-1; D gene ambiguous. The CDR3 sequence: CSASPNWAANTEAFF. DNA for the CDR3: TGCAGTGCTAGCCCTAATTGGGCCGCGAACACTGAAGCTTTCTTT.